A single sample gave rise to the 21 T cell receptor beta chains below, sequenced in a study of cytomegalovirus exposure and HLA in healthy donors (dated by TCRdb to between 2016 and 2019). Library prep was done by the immunoSEQ multiplex PCR assay. A mixture of 60 forward primers for TCR Vbeta segments and 13 reverse primers for TCR Jbeta segments was used in the multiplex PCR. The table was pulled from immuneACCESS by TCRdb, which kept in-frame rearrangements only. Such tables lose some clones; where checked, under half of the loss comes from unresolved V genes, and the rest has no known cause. Recorded for this sample are some 150,000 clones; 70% to 80% of them occurred a single time. Together, the top ten hold approximately 2% of the sample. Sequences were obtained from PBMCs. These receptors all come from a man aged 35 to 55 in good health and CMV-seronegative.

This clone was picked up a small number of times. The V gene is TRBV6-5, the J gene TRBJ2-7; 7 bases agree with TRBD1. The CDR3 contains 16 residues. The J segment lost 3 bases and the V segment lost 0 bases, leaving 8 bases of the junction unmatched. CDR1 is MNHEY and CDR2 is SVGAGI in the germline V gene. The CDR3 DNA reads TGTGCCAGCAGTTACTCGGGTGGGGACAGCTACTACGAGCAGTACTTC. This gives the protein CASSYSGGDSYYEQYF.

The chain couples TRBV5-4 to TRBJ2-7; TRBD2 is a possible D gene (5 bases). Trimming removed 5 bases at V and 2 bases at J, with 17 bases between. Germline V gene data show CDR1 as SGHNT and CDR2 as YYREEE (reference sequence). The CDR3 contains 15 residues. For the CDR3, the DNA is TGTGCCAGCAGTCAAAAAGGGAGTGGCCCCTACGAGCAGTACTTC. It yields the protein CASSQKGSGPYEQYF.

The chain links TRBV28 to TRBJ2-7; 12 bases line up with TRBD2. The J segment lost 4 bases and the V segment lost 5 bases, leaving 15 bases of the junction unmatched. CDR3 size: 18 residues. CDR1 is MDHEN and CDR2 is SYDVKM in the germline V gene. The chain's CDR3 is CASSSPRTSGEFRYEQYF. Written as DNA, the CDR3 is TGTGCCAGCAGTAGCCCTAGGACTAGCGGGGAGTTTAGGTACGAGCAGTACTTC.

In this sample, this clone turned up once. The gene calls are TRBV29-1 and TRBJ2-7; D might be TRBD1 (6 bases). Deletions cut 5 bases from V and 1 base from J, with 12 bases between. The CDR3 length is 13 residues. CDR1 is SQVTM and CDR2 is ANQGSEA in the germline V gene. The CDR3 sequence is CSVRTDRSYEQYF. CDR3 in DNA: TGCAGCGTTAGGACAGACAGATCCTACGAGCAGTACTTC.

This chain links TRBV10-3 with TRBJ2-2; no clear D gene. CDR1 ENHRY and CDR2 SYGVKD come from the germline V gene. The CDR3 has 13 amino acids. Trimming pared 2 bases from V and 4 bases from J, leaving 5 bases between. The CDR3 DNA sequence: TGTGCCATCAGTGAGACAGCCACCGGGGAGCTGTTTTTT. Protein: CAISETATGELFF.

The chain links TRBV5-5 to TRBJ2-7, with no clear D. The J call may be in error: the DNA end matches TRBJ2-5 better. Germline assignment: CDR1 SGHKS and CDR2 YYEKEE (reference sequence). The CDR3 is 12 residues long. The CDR3 coding sequence is TGTGCCAGCAATCTCCGGGAAGAGACCCAGTACTTC. Protein: CASNLREETQYF.

This clone was counted once. The chain is built from TRBV11-2 and TRBJ2-3, with 7 bases identical to TRBD2. The V segment lost 5 bases and the J segment 5 bases; nucleotides outside the gene matches: 13. Germline values: CDR1 SGHAT, CDR2 FQNNGV. The CDR3 runs 16 residues. The CDR3 spells CASSKSGWGGGDTQYF. In nucleotides, the CDR3 is TGTGCCAGCAGCAAATCCGGATGGGGGGGAGGAGATACGCAGTATTTT.

In regard to this clone: Other DNA sequences in the sample encode the same CDR3. The V call is TRBV7-2, the J call TRBJ1-5; TRBD1 might be the D (6 bases). The ends were cut back, 5 bases at V and 2 bases at J, with 10 bases in the middle. Germline-derived CDR1 and CDR2 are SGHTA and FQGNSA. This CDR3 has 14 amino acids. CDR3 residues: CASSPSGGNQPQHF. DNA for the CDR3: TGTGCCAGCAGCCCGTCAGGGGGCAATCAGCCCCAGCATTTT. The full variable domain, its missing parts supplied by reference TRBV7-2 and TRBJ1-5, is GAGVSQSPSNKVTEKGKDVELRCDPISGHTALYWYRQSLGQGLEFLIYFQGNSAPDKSGLPSDRFSAERTGGSVSTLTIQRTQQEDSAVYLCASSPSGGNQPQHFGDGTRLSIL.

This CDR3 reads CASSLAAGSYEQYF. The CDR3 coding sequence is TGCGCCAGCAGCCTCGCGGCCGGGTCCTACGAGCAGTACTTC. The V gene is TRBV4-1, the J gene TRBJ2-7; D is unclear. Germline-derived CDR1 and CDR2 are MGHRA and YSYEKL. This CDR3 has 14 amino acids. V dropped 4 bases and J dropped 1 base, with 11 bases sitting between them.

The table lists this clone with a few counts. Written as DNA, the CDR3 is TGCGCCAGCAGCTCCAGGGAAGAGACCCAGTACTTC. This sequence encodes CASSSREETQYF. The V call is TRBV5-1, the J call TRBJ2-5, with D perhaps matching TRBD1 (5 bases). Trimming shortened V by 3 bases and J by 3 bases, and 6 bases separated the two germline ends. From germline, CDR1 is SGHRS and CDR2 YFSETQ. The CDR3 covers 12 residues.

The V call is TRBV11-3, the J call TRBJ2-3, with 9 bases matching TRBD2. Losses at the gene ends were 0 bases for V and 9 bases for J; bases not matched to a gene: 16. Germline V lookup: CDR1 SGHNT, CDR2 YENEEA. There are 18 residues in the CDR3. DNA for the CDR3: TGTGCCAGCAGCTTAGATATTGGCGGGAGGGCCCCCTCGGGGACGCAGTATTTT. It is translated as CASSLDIGGRAPSGTQYF.

CDR3 nucleotides: TGTGCCAGCAGCGACCAAGGGAGTCCAAACATTCAGTACTTC. It codes for CASSDQGSPNIQYF. The chain links TRBV6-1 to TRBJ2-4, with D possibly matching TRBD2 (5 bases). Trimming pared 6 bases from V and 6 bases from J, leaving 15 bases between. Germline values: CDR1 MNHNS, CDR2 SASEGT. There are 14 residues in the CDR3.

The chain employs TRBV5-1 and TRBJ2-5, with 9 bases fitting TRBD1. V shed 6 bases and J 1 base; nucleotides not matched to a gene: 7. This CDR3 comprises 15 residues. CDR1 is SGHRS, CDR2 YFSETQ, per germline. The chain's CDR3 is CASKEQGAAQETQYF. The CDR3 nucleotides read TGCGCCAGCAAGGAACAGGGGGCAGCCCAAGAGACCCAGTACTTC.

The chain combines TRBV18 with TRBJ2-3, with 7 bases that match TRBD2. CDR1 and CDR2 (germline): KGHSH, LQKENI. With V trimmed by 5 bases and J by 1 base, 6 bases remained unmatched. The CDR3 length is 15 residues. The CDR3 sequence: CASSEGGLGTDTQYF. For the CDR3, the DNA is TGTGCCAGCTCAGAGGGAGGGCTCGGCACAGATACGCAGTATTTT.

V is TRBV6-6 and J is TRBJ2-7; 10 nucleotides agree with TRBD2. V gave up 5 bases and J gave up 5 bases; unmatched junction bases: 9. The CDR3 is made up of 15 amino acids. Germline V gene lookup returns CDR1 MNHNY and CDR2 SVGAGI (reference sequence). CDR3 nucleotide sequence: TGTGCCAGCAGTAACCTTAGCGGGAGGAGCGACGAGCAGTACTTC. It encodes CASSNLSGRSDEQYF.

The chain carries TRBV2 and TRBJ2-7; the D gene is possibly TRBD1 (6 bases). Per the germline V gene, CDR1 is SNHLY and CDR2 is FYNNEI. CDR3 length: 11 amino acids. V lost 10 bases to trimming and J lost 2 bases, with 9 bases between them. CDR3 coding DNA: TGTGCCATCGGACAGACCTACGAGCAGTACTTC. It specifies CAIGQTYEQYF.

The chain couples TRBV14 to TRBJ2-1; perhaps TRBD2 as D (6 bases). Germline CDR1 SGHDN, CDR2 FVKESK. The ends were cut back, 4 bases at V and 6 bases at J, with 13 bases in the middle. The CDR3 runs 14 residues. The CDR3: CASSRSGVGNEQFF. DNA of the CDR3: TGTGCCAGCAGCCGGTCGGGAGTAGGCAATGAGCAGTTCTTC. The whole variable domain, remainder taken from reference TRBV14 and TRBJ2-1, is EAGVTQFPSHSVIEKGQTVTLRCDPISGHDNLYWYRRVMGKEIKFLLHFVKESKQDESGMPNNRFLAERTGGTYSTLKVQPAELEDSGVYFCASSRSGVGNEQFFGPGTRLTVL.

The J gene is TRBJ1-1, the V gene TRBV10-3, with TRBD1 identical over 8 bases. Trimming took 6 bases from V and 0 from J; bases not matched to a gene: 12. The CDR3 loop spans 17 amino acids. CDR1 is ENHRY, CDR2 SYGVKD, per germline. DNA of the CDR3: TGTGCCATCAGATCCGGGACAGGTGGGGCCATGAACACTGAAGCTTTCTTT. It is translated as CAIRSGTGGAMNTEAFF.

The chain recombines TRBV5-1 with TRBJ2-7; the match to TRBD2 covers 14 bases. The CDR3 totals 13 residues. Germline V gene lookup returns CDR1 SGHRS and CDR2 YFSETQ. Trimming cost V 4 bases and J 6 bases; bases outside gene matches: 0. The CDR3 region is CASSGTSGGEQYF. CDR3 DNA sequence: TGCGCCAGCAGCGGGACTAGCGGGGGCGAGCAGTACTTC.

The V gene is TRBV7-8, the J gene TRBJ1-5; 10 nucleotides match TRBD1. Germline V CDR1 and CDR2: SGHVS, FQNEAQ. The V and J ends lost 5 bases and 4 bases, in that order; junction bases with no gene match: 5. This CDR3 is 15 amino acids long. CDR3 in amino acids: CASSLTGQGNQPQHF. CDR3 bases: TGTGCCAGCAGCCTGACGGGACAGGGGAATCAGCCCCAGCATTTT.

This clone has just a few counts. The chain employs TRBV7-2 and TRBJ2-3, with D maybe TRBD1 (5 bases). Per the germline V gene, CDR1 is SGHTA and CDR2 is FQGNSA. The CDR3 is 12 amino acids. Between the trimmed V and J ends, which lost 5 bases and 7 bases, there was a span of 10 bases. As DNA, the CDR3 is TGTGCCAGCAGCACACAGGTATATACGCAGTATTTT. It yields the protein CASSTQVYTQYF. The entire variable domain, with the rest obtained from reference TRBV7-2 and TRBJ2-3, is as follows: GAGVSQSPSNKVTEKGKDVELRCDPISGHTALYWYRQSLGQGLEFLIYFQGNSAPDKSGLPSDRFSAERTGGSVSTLTIQRTQQEDSAVYLCASSTQVYTQYFGPGTRLTVL.